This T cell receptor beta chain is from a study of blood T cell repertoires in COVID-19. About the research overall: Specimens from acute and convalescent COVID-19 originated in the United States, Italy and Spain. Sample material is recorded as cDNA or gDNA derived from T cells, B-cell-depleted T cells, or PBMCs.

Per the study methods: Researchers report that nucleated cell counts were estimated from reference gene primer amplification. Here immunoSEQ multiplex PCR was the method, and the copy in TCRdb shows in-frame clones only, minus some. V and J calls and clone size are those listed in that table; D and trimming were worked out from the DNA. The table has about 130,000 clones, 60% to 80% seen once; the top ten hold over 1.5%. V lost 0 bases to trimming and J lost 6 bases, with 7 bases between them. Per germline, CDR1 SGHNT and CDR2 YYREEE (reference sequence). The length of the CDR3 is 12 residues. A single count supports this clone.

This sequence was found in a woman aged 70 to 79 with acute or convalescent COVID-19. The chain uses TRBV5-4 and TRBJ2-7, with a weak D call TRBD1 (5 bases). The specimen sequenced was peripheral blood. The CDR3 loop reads CASSLEGIEQYF. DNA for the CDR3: TGTGCCAGCAGCTTGGAGGGGATCGAGCAGTACTTC.